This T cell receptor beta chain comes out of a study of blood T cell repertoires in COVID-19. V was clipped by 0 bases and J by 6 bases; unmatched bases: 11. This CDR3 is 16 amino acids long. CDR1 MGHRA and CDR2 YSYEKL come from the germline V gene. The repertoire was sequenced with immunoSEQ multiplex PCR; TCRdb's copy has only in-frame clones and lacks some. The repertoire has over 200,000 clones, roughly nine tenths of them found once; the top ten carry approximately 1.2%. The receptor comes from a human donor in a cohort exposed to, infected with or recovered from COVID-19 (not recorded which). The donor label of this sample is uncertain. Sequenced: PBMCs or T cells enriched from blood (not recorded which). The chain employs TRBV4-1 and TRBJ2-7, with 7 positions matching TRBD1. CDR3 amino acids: CASSQEYPGGRGEQYF. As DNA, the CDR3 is TGCGCCAGCAGCCAAGAATACCCAGGGGGTCGAGGCGAGCAGTACTTC.